This note documents a single T cell receptor (beta chain) sequence. Antigen: not known. V lost 1 base, J lost 4 bases, and 7 bases stayed unmatched. Per the germline V gene, CDR1 is MDHEN and CDR2 is SYDVKM. The CDR3 has 15 residues. The data originate from a study of cytomegalovirus exposure and HLA in healthy donors. Study-wide context: A preliminary data release comprised 70 million to 95 million unique TCRs obtained from HLA-typed donors.

Vbeta (60) and Jbeta (13) primers were used in the PCR. Method: immunoSEQ multiplex PCR; TCRdb's copy keeps in-frame clones and lacks some. The sample lists around 160,000 clones; around 78% were seen once. Study findings and constraints: Specific recognition of CMV antigens was confirmed in vitro for three chains (all CMV-associated). Reported findings show TCR beta sequences accurately forecast HLA-A and HLA-B alleles in most subjects. Roughly even sequencing depth across donors was the assumption behind the presence/absence analyses.

This sequence originates from a woman aged 18 to 35 in good health and CMV-seronegative. Sequenced input: PBMCs. V and J are TRBV28 and TRBJ2-7; 7 positions match TRBD2. DNA of the CDR3: TGTGCCAGCAGTTTATCCGCAGCGGGGTTGTACGAGCAGTACTTC. This translates into CASSLSAAGLYEQYF.